This entry lists 9 T cell receptor beta chains sequenced from one sample in a study of blood T cell repertoires in COVID-19. Produced via immunoSEQ multiplex PCR; TCRdb's table is partial and in-frame only. The table shows some 64,000 clones, with approximately 79% occurring only once. Sequenced material: peripheral blood. The receptors stem from a woman aged 55-70 years with acute or convalescent COVID-19.

The V call is TRBV5-1, the J call TRBJ2-7; 11 bases line up with TRBD2. The V and J ends lost 5 bases and 1 base, in that order; junction bases with no gene match: 11. The CDR3 spans 17 residues. Germline lookup yields CDR1 SGHRS and CDR2 YFSETQ. The CDR3 loop reads CASRVGLAGGRSYEQYF. CDR3 sequence (DNA): TGCGCCAGCAGGGTTGGGCTAGCGGGGGGCCGGTCCTACGAGCAGTACTTC.

The chain couples TRBV10-3 to TRBJ2-1, with 8 bases aligning to TRBD1. The CDR3 contains 16 residues. CDR1 is ENHRY and CDR2 is SYGVKD in the germline V gene. Trimming removed 7 bases from V and 3 bases from J; junction bases left unmatched: 11. CDR3 amino acids: CAINKGTGRIYNEQFF. The CDR3 DNA is TGTGCCATCAATAAAGGGACAGGACGTATCTACAATGAGCAGTTCTTC.

The rearrangement joins TRBV28 to TRBJ1-1; D is unclear. The germline CDR1 and CDR2 sequences are MDHEN and SYDVKM. Deletions cut 7 bases from V and 7 bases from J, with 10 bases between. The CDR3 sequence is 11 residues long. The CDR3 is CASISLLEAFF. The CDR3 DNA sequence: TGTGCCAGCATAAGCCTCCTTGAAGCTTTCTTT.

The chain uses TRBV7-2 and TRBJ2-1; 9 nucleotides agree with TRBD1. V lost 4 bases, J lost 4 bases, and 5 bases stayed unmatched. Germline V CDR1 and CDR2: SGHTA, FQGNSA. The CDR3 length is 15 residues. The chain's CDR3 is CASSSGQGSYNEQFF. DNA for the CDR3: TGTGCCAGCAGCTCGGGACAGGGATCATACAATGAGCAGTTCTTC.

V usage is TRBV3-1 (or the pseudogene TRBV3-2) and J usage is TRBJ2-5; TRBD2 matches 15 bases. Unmatched junction bases numbered 9, after V lost 4 bases and J lost 9 bases. The CDR3 spans 16 residues. CDR1 and CDR2 (germline): LGHDT, YNNKEL (reference sequence). CDR3 region: CASSRGTSGGKGAQYF. The CDR3 DNA sequence: TGTGCCAGCAGCCGCGGGACTAGCGGGGGGAAGGGGGCCCAGTACTTC.

This clone was observed once. This sample includes further DNA sequences coding for the same CDR3. The chain employs TRBV5-1 and TRBJ1-1; possibly TRBD1 for D (6 bases). V lost 0 bases to trimming and J lost 2 bases, with 8 bases between them. Germline values: CDR1 SGHRS, CDR2 YFSETQ. This CDR3 comprises 14 residues. CDR3 sequence reads: CASSLDRANTEAFF. As DNA, the CDR3 is TGCGCCAGCAGCTTGGACAGGGCTAACACTGAAGCTTTCTTT.

The rearrangement links TRBV27 to TRBJ1-2; D perhaps matches TRBD1 (6 bases). The CDR3 spans 16 residues. Trimming removed 3 bases from V and 6 bases from J, with 20 bases in between. Germline V CDR1 and CDR2: MNHEY, SMNVEV (reference sequence). The DNA of the CDR3 is TGTGCCAGCAGTTTGACAGACACAACAGGGATCCATGGCTACACCTTC. Translated: CASSLTDTTGIHGYTF.

The table lists this clone with a few counts. The chain recombines TRBV5-4 with TRBJ2-3; D is possibly TRBD2 (6 bases). The CDR3 sequence is 15 residues long. V lost 6 bases, J lost 2 bases, and 16 bases lay in between. Per germline, CDR1 SGHNT and CDR2 YYREEE (reference sequence). The CDR3 protein is CASKISGSLTDTQYF. The CDR3 coding sequence is TGTGCCAGCAAAATCTCCGGGAGTCTCACAGATACGCAGTATTTT.

This chain links TRBV14 with TRBJ1-3; 7 bases map to TRBD1. This CDR3 comprises 15 residues. V lost 4 bases and J lost 4; bases outside the gene matches: 7. Germline V gene data show CDR1 as SGHDN and CDR2 as FVKESK. The CDR3 DNA reads TGTGCCAGCAGCCCAACAGGGGCGGGAGGAAACACCATATATTTT. Translation: CASSPTGAGGNTIYF.